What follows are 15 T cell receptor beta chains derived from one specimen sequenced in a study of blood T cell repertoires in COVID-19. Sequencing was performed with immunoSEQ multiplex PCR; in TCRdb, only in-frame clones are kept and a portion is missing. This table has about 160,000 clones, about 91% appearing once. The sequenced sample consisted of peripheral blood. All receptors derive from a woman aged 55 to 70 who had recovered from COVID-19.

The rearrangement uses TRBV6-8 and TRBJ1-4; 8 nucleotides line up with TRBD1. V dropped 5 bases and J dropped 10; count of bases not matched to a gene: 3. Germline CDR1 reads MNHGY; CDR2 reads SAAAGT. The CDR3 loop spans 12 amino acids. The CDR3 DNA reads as TGTGCCAGCAGTCTTGACAGGGGAAAACTGTTTTTT. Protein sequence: CASSLDRGKLFF.

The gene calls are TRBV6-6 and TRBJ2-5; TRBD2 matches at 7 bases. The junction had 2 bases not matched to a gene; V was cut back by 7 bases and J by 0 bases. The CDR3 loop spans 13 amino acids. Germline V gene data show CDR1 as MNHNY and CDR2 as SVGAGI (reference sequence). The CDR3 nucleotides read TGTGCCAGCATAGGGAGGGACCAAGAGACCCAGTACTTC. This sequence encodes CASIGRDQETQYF.

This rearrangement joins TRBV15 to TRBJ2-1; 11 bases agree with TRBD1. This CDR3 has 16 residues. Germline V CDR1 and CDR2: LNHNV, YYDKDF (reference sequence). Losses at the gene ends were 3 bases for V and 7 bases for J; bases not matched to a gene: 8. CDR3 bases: TGTGCCACCAGCAGGGGCGGGGGACAGGGGGTAAATGAGCAGTTCTTC. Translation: CATSRGGGQGVNEQFF.

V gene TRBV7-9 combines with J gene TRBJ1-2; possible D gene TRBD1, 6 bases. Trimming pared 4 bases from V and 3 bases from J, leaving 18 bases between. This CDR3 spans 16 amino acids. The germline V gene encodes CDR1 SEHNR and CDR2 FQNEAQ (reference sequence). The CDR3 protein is CASSSGTTIIDYGYTF. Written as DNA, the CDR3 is TGTGCCAGCAGCTCCGGGACAACCATAATCGACTATGGCTACACCTTC.

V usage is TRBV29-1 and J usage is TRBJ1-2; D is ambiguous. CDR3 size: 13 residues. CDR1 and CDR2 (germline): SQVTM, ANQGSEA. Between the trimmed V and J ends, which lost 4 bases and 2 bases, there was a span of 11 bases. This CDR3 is CSVGQNSNYGYTF. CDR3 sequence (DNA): TGCAGCGTTGGGCAGAATTCCAACTATGGCTACACCTTC.

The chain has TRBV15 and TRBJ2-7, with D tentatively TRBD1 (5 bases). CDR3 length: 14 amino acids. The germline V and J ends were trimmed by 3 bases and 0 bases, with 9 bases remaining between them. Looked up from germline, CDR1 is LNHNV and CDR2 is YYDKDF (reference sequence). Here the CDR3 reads CATSRDIYSYEQYF. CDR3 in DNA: TGTGCCACCAGCAGGGACATTTACTCCTACGAGCAGTACTTC.

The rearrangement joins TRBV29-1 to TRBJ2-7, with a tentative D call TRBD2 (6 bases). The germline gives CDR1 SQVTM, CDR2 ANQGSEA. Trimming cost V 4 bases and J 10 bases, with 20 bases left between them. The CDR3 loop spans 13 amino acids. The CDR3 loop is CSVGGLYQGLQYF. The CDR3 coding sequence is TGCAGCGTTGGGGGACTGTACCAGGGACTTCAGTACTTC.

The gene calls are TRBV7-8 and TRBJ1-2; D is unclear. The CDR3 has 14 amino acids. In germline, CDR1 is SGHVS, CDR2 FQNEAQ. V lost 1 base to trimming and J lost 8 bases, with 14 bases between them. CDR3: CASSLGPSERGYTF. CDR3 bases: TGTGCCAGCAGCTTAGGACCGTCGGAGCGAGGCTACACCTTC.

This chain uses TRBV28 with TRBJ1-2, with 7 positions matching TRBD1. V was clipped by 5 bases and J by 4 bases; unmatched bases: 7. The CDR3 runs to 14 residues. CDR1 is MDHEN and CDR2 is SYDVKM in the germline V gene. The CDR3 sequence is CASSPGTAGYGYTF. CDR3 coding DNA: TGTGCCAGCAGTCCGGGGACAGCGGGCTATGGCTACACCTTC.

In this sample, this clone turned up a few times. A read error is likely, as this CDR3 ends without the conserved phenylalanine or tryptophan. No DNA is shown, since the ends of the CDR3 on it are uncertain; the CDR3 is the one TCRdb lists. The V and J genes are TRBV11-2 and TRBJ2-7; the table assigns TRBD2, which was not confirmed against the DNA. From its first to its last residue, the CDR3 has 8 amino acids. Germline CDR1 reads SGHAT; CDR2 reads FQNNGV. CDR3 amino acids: CASVPPGC.

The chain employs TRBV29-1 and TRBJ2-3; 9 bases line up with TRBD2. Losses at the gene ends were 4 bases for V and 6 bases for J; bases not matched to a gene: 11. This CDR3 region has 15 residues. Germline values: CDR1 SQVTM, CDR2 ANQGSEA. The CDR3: CSVGRRAGGLDTQYF. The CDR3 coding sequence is TGCAGCGTTGGTAGGAGGGCGGGGGGGCTGGATACGCAGTATTTT.

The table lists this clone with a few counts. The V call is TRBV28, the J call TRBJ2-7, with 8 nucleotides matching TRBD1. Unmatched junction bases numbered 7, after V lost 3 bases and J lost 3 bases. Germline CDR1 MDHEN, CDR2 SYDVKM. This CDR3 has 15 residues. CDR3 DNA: TGTGCCAGCAGTTTTGACAGGGGAGGTCACTACGAGCAGTACTTC. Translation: CASSFDRGGHYEQYF.

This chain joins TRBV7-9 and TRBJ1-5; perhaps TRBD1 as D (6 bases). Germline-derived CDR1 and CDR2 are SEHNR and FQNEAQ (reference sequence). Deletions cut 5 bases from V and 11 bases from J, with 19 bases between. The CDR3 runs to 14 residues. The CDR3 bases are TGTGCCAGCAGCAAACAGGGCAGCCCCATAGCCCAGCATTTT. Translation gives CASSKQGSPIAQHF.

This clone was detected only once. As DNA, the CDR3 is TGTGCCAGCAGCGTAGGTGCTAGCGGGGGAGATACGCAGTATTTT. Translation: CASSVGASGGDTQYF. This chain uses TRBV9 with TRBJ2-3; 10 bases line up with TRBD2. Germline V CDR1 and CDR2: SGDLS, YYNGEE. V was clipped by 0 bases and J by 5 bases; unmatched bases: 3. This CDR3 has 15 amino acids.

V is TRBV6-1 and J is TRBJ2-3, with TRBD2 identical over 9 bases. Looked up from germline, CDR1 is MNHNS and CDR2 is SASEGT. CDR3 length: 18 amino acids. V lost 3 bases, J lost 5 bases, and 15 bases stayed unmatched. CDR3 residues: CASSEMLGAGGRLDTQYF. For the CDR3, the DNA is TGTGCCAGCAGTGAGATGTTAGGGGCGGGGGGGCGATTAGATACGCAGTATTTT.